What follows are 14 T cell receptor beta chains derived from one specimen sequenced in a study of blood T cell repertoires in COVID-19. Data came from immunoSEQ multiplex PCR; TCRdb stores just in-frame clones and leaves some out. The sample records tens of thousands of clones, 84% being singletons. Input material: peripheral blood. Every receptor here comes from a woman aged 55-69 years with acute or convalescent COVID-19.

The chain has TRBV13 and TRBJ2-7, with TRBD2 matching over 8 bases. Germline V gene data show CDR1 as PRHDT and CDR2 as FYEKMQ (reference sequence). There are 14 residues in the CDR3. V trimming: 0 bases; J trimming: 4 bases; junction bases outside the gene matches: 2. The CDR3 DNA reads as TGTGCCAGCAGCTTAGGTAGCGGGGTTTACGAGCAGTACTTC. Amino acids: CASSLGSGVYEQYF.

This sequence joins TRBV5-4 and TRBJ1-1; 7 bases fit TRBD1. CDR3 size: 12 residues. Germline V gene sequence: CDR1 SGHNT, CDR2 YYREEE (reference sequence). V dropped 4 bases and J dropped 10; count of bases not matched to a gene: 7. In nucleotides, the CDR3 is TGTGCCAGCAGCGCAGACAGGGACAGAGCTTTCTTT. It codes for CASSADRDRAFF.

This rearrangement joins TRBV5-5 to TRBJ2-5, with D tentatively TRBD2 (6 bases). V was cut by 5 bases and J by 5 bases, with 22 bases left in between. Germline assignment: CDR1 SGHKS and CDR2 YYEKEE (reference sequence). The CDR3 covers 16 residues. In nucleotides, the CDR3 is TGTGCCAGCAGGCCCTCAGGAGGAGGGGTGGGGGAGACCCAGTACTTC. This gives the protein CASRPSGGGVGETQYF.

The chain couples TRBV5-6 to TRBJ2-4; 7 bases map to TRBD2. The CDR3 runs 14 residues. Germline values: CDR1 SGHDT, CDR2 YYEEEE. V lost 2 bases, J lost 8 bases, and 7 bases stayed unmatched. The CDR3 region has the DNA TGTGCCAGCAGCTTCGGGTCGGGGAGGGACATTCAGTACTTC. Its protein product is CASSFGSGRDIQYF.

The rearrangement links TRBV9 to TRBJ2-5; 12 bases agree with TRBD2. The CDR3 totals 17 residues. V lost 0 bases and J lost 5; bases outside the gene matches: 8. The germline V gene encodes CDR1 SGDLS and CDR2 YYNGEE. The CDR3 DNA is TGTGCCAGCAGCGTAGGCGCTAGCGGGGGGGCCTTGGAGACCCAGTACTTC. It encodes CASSVGASGGALETQYF.

The rearrangement joins TRBV18 to TRBJ1-1; TRBD1 is a possible D gene (5 bases). Germline CDR1 and CDR2: KGHSH and LQKENI. The V gene lost 3 bases and the J gene lost 6 bases, with 11 bases spanning the gap. The CDR3 is made up of 13 amino acids. The DNA of the CDR3 is TGTGCCAGCTCACCGGGAGGGGTCTCTGAAGCTTTCTTT. This translates into CASSPGGVSEAFF. Full variable domain (rest looked up from reference TRBV18 and TRBJ1-1): NAGVMQNPRHLVRRRGQEARLRCSPMKGHSHVYWYRQLPEEGLKFMVYLQKENIIDESGMPKERFSAEFPKEGPSILRIQQVVRGDSAAYFCASSPGGVSEAFFGQGTRLTVV.

The gene calls are TRBV11-2 and TRBJ1-2, with 9 bases fitting TRBD1. This CDR3 is built from 16 residues. V lost 4 bases and J lost 5; bases outside the gene matches: 11. CDR1 is SGHAT, CDR2 FQNNGV, per germline. The CDR3 loop reads CASSSSGTGLGYGYTF. The CDR3 DNA reads TGTGCCAGCAGCTCGTCCGGGACAGGGTTGGGGTATGGCTACACCTTC. Supplemented by reference TRBV11-2 and TRBJ1-2, the full variable domain reads EAGVAQSPRYKIIEKRQSVAFWCNPISGHATLYWYQQILGQGPKLLIQFQNNGVVDDSQLPKDRFSAERLKGVDSTLKIQPAKLEDSAVYLCASSSSGTGLGYGYTFGSGTRLTVV.

The chain has TRBV6-5 and TRBJ1-5, with 9 bases that match TRBD1. CDR3 length: 14 residues. Per the germline V gene, CDR1 is MNHEY and CDR2 is SVGAGI. Trimming at V came to 8 bases and at J to 6 bases, leaving 8 bases not matched to a gene. The CDR3 DNA reads as TGTGCCAGCCAAGAACAGGGGGCTATTCAGCCCCAGCATTTT. Its translation is CASQEQGAIQPQHF.

This clone was found many times. The chain uses TRBV7-8 and TRBJ1-3; the D gene is possibly TRBD1 (5 bases). Trimming stripped 3 bases from V and 0 bases from J, with 12 bases between. CDR3 size: 16 residues. Germline assignment: CDR1 SGHVS and CDR2 FQNEAQ. The CDR3 here is CASSLGLLSSGNTIYF. In DNA, the CDR3 is TGTGCCAGCAGCTTGGGACTCCTGAGCTCTGGAAACACCATATATTTT.

The J gene is TRBJ1-1, the V gene TRBV27; D may be TRBD1 (6 bases). CDR3 length: 14 amino acids. V was shortened by 2 bases and J by 4 bases, with 11 bases between the two germline ends. Germline V CDR1 and CDR2: MNHEY, SMNVEV (reference sequence). The CDR3 protein is CASSLRGGGTEAFF. In DNA, the CDR3 is TGTGCCAGCAGTTTAAGGGGGGGAGGCACTGAAGCTTTCTTT.

The chain employs TRBV18 and TRBJ2-1; TRBD2 matches at 12 bases. The J segment lost 7 bases and the V segment lost 6 bases, leaving 7 bases of the junction unmatched. Germline V gene data show CDR1 as KGHSH and CDR2 as LQKENI. The CDR3 sequence is 15 residues long. The CDR3 loop is CASSPPSGGGNEQFF. CDR3 DNA: TGTGCCAGCTCCCCCCCTAGCGGGGGGGGGAATGAGCAGTTCTTC.

The sample holds a few counts of this clone. The gene calls are TRBV9 and TRBJ2-7; the D gene is possibly TRBD2 (5 bases). V was pared by 3 bases and J by 5 bases, with 12 bases between. The CDR3 loop spans 13 amino acids. CDR1 is SGDLS and CDR2 is YYNGEE in the germline V gene. The CDR3 DNA sequence: TGTGCCAGCAGCGCGACACTAGGCAACGAGCAGTACTTC. This gives the protein CASSATLGNEQYF.

This clone was detected once. The V and J genes are TRBV2 and TRBJ1-2; TRBD1 matches at 7 bases. Germline CDR1 reads SNHLY; CDR2 reads FYNNEI. Losses at the gene ends were 0 bases for V and 8 bases for J; bases not matched to a gene: 15. The CDR3 covers 17 residues. CDR3 in amino acids: CASSEAKTGLQSWGYTF. The CDR3 nucleotides read TGTGCCAGCAGTGAAGCCAAGACAGGGTTACAGAGTTGGGGCTACACCTTC. The full variable domain, completed using reference TRBV2 and TRBJ1-2, is EPEVTQTPSHQVTQMGQEVILRCVPISNHLYFYWYRQILGQKVEFLVSFYNNEISEKSEIFDDQFSVERPDGSNFTLKIRSTKLEDSAMYFCASSEAKTGLQSWGYTFGSGTRLTVV.

The V gene is TRBV7-6, the J gene TRBJ1-1; 8 nucleotides line up with TRBD1. Trimming at V came to 5 bases and at J to 5 bases, leaving 4 bases not matched to a gene. Germline V CDR1 and CDR2: SGHVS, FNYEAQ. The CDR3 covers 13 residues. This CDR3 reads CASSRQGRTEAFF. CDR3 coding DNA: TGTGCCAGCAGCAGACAGGGGCGAACTGAAGCTTTCTTT.